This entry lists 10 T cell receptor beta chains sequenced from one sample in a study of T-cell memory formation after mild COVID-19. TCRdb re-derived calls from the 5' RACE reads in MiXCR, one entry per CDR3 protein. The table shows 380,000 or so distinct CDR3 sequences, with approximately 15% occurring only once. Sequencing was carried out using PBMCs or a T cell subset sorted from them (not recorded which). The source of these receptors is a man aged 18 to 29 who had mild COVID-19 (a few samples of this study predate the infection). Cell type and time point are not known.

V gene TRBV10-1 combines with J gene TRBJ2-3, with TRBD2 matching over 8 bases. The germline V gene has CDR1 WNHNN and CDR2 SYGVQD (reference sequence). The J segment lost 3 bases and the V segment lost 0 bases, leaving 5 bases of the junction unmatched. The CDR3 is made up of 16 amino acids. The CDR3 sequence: CASSESKAGETDTQYF. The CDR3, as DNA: TGCGCCAGCAGTGAGTCGAAAGCGGGGGAAACAGATACGCAGTATTTT.

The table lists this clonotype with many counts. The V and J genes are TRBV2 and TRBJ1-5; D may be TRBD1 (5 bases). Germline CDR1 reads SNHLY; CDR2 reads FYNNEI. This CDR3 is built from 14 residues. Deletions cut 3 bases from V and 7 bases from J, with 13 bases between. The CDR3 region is CASSDNWGGQPQHF. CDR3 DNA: TGTGCCAGCAGTGATAATTGGGGCGGACAGCCCCAGCATTTT.

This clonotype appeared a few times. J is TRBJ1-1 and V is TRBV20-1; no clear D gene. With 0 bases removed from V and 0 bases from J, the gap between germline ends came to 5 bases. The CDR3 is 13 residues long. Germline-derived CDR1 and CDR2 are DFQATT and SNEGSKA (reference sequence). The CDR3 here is CSARDRLNTEAFF. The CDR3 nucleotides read TGCAGTGCTAGAGACAGGCTGAACACTGAAGCTTTCTTT.

The CDR3 DNA follows: TGTGCCAGCAGTGTCGCGGGGTCCCTCGAGCAGTACGTC. Translated: CASSVAGSLEQYV. V gene TRBV6-1 combines with J gene TRBJ2-7; a weak D match, TRBD2 (6 bases). Germline V gives CDR1 MNHNS, CDR2 SASEGT. The CDR3 is made up of 13 amino acids. V was shortened by 4 bases and J by 6 bases, with 13 bases between the two germline ends.

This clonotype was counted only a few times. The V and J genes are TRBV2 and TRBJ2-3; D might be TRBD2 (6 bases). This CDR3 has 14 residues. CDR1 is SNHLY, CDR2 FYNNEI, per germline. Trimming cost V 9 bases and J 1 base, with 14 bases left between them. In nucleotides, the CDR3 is TGTGCCAGTCGACTAGACTTTGGCACAGATACGCAGTATTTT. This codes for CASRLDFGTDTQYF.

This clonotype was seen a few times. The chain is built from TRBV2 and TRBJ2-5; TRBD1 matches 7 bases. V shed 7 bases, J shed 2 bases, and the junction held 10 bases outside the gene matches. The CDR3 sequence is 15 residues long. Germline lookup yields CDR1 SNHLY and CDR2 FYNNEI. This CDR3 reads CASTLTTGRQETQYF. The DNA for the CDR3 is TGTGCCAGCACCTTGACGACAGGGCGGCAAGAGACCCAGTACTTC. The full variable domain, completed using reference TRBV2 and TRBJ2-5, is EPEVTQTPSHQVTQMGQEVILRCVPISNHLYFYWYRQILGQKVEFLVSFYNNEISEKSEIFDDQFSVERPDGSNFTLKIRSTKLEDSAMYFCASTLTTGRQETQYFGPGTRLLVL.

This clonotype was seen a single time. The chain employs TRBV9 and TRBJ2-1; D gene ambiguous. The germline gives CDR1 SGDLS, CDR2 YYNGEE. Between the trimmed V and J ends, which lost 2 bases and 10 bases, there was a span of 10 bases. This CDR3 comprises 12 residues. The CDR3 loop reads CASSVEVGEQFF. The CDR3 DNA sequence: TGTGCCAGCAGCGTCGAGGTAGGGGAGCAGTTCTTC.

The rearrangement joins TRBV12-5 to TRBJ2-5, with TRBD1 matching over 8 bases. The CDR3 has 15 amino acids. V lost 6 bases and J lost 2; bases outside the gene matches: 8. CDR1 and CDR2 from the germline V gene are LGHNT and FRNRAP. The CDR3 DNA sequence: TGTGCTAGTGGACCCGGGACAGGATCGCAAGAGACCCAGTACTTC. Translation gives CASGPGTGSQETQYF.

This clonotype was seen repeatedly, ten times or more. CDR3 protein: CASRSGTSGGEGQETQYF. The CDR3 DNA is TGCGCCAGCAGATCCGGGACTAGCGGGGGAGAAGGCCAAGAGACCCAGTACTTC. The chain combines TRBV4-1 with TRBJ2-5; 14 positions agree with TRBD2. V lost 6 bases to trimming and J lost 1 base; unmatched junction nucleotides: 10. The CDR3 consists of 18 residues. Germline loops: CDR1 MGHRA, CDR2 YSYEKL.

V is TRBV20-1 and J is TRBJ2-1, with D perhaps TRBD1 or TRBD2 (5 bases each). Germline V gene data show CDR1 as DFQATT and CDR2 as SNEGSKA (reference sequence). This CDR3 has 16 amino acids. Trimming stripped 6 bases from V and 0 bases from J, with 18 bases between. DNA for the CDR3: TGCAGTGCGAGAAAGGGACCACTGAGCTCCTACAATGAGCAGTTCTTC. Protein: CSARKGPLSSYNEQFF.